The entry below describes one T cell receptor beta chain. The sample comes from a study of blood T cell repertoires in COVID-19. Study context: Samples representing acute and convalescent COVID-19 were sourced from the United States, Italy and Spain.

Germline CDR1 reads SGHNT; CDR2 reads YYREEE (reference sequence). V lost 8 bases to trimming and J lost 1 base, with 25 bases between them. The CDR3 runs to 18 residues. Some clones are missing from TCRdb's copy, which holds only in-frame ones; the method was immunoSEQ multiplex PCR. The table shows roughly 260,000 clones, with around 87% occurring only once. The sequenced sample was peripheral blood. This TCR was sampled from a woman aged 50 to 65 with acute or convalescent COVID-19. This rearrangement joins TRBV5-4 to TRBJ2-1, with D perhaps matching TRBD2 (6 bases). CDR3 loop: CAREYGLAKILSYNEQFF. The CDR3 nucleotides are TGTGCCAGGGAGTACGGGCTAGCGAAAATCCTTTCCTACAATGAGCAGTTCTTC.